This paragraph reports one T cell receptor (beta chain). Antigen specificity is unknown. Primed by a sample-barcoded 5' primer and a J-beta primer mix, a second PCR proceeded for about 7 to 11 cycles. Sequencing of every sample gave 2.5 million or more CDR3-containing paired-end reads. TCRdb re-called the 5' RACE reads with MiXCR, one entry per CDR3 protein. This table has roughly 800,000 distinct CDR3 sequences, roughly 64% appearing once. V was trimmed by 3 bases and J by 2 bases, leaving 9 bases between them. This CDR3 is built from 13 residues. In germline, CDR1 is DFQATT, CDR2 SNEGSKA (reference sequence). The data are from a study of blood T cells in healthy people across ages. Study-level findings and limits: A strong correlation was seen between TCR beta diversity and naive T cell percentage. Per million T cells, TCR beta diversity dropped roughly linearly as age increased. Because donor CMV status was unknown, expanded clonotype changes were possibly confounded.

What was sequenced was blood. This rearrangement joins TRBV20-1 to TRBJ2-3, with D maybe TRBD2 (5 bases). This TCR derives from a man aged 30-40 years in good health. This CDR3 reads CSASRRTTDTQYF. The CDR3 nucleotides read TGCAGTGCTAGCAGGAGGACCACAGATACGCAGTATTTT.